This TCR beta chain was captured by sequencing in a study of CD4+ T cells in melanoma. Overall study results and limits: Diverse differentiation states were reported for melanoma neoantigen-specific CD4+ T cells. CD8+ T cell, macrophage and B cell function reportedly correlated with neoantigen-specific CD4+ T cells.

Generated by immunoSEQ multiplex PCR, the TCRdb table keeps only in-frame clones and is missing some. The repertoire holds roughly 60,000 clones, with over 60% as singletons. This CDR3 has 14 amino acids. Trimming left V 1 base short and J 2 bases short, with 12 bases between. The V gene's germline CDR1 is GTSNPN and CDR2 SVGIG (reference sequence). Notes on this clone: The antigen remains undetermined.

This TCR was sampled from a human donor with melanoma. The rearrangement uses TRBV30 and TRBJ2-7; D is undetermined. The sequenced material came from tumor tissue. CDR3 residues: CAWSGAGETYEQYF. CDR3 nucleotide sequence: TGTGCCTGGAGTGGGGCAGGAGAAACCTACGAGCAGTACTTC. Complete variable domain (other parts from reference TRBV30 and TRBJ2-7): SQTIHQWPATLVQPVGSPLSLECTVEGTSNPNLYWYRQAAGRGLQLLFYSVGIGQISSEVPQNLSASRPQDRQFILSSKKLLLSDSGFYLCAWSGAGETYEQYFGPGTRLTVT.